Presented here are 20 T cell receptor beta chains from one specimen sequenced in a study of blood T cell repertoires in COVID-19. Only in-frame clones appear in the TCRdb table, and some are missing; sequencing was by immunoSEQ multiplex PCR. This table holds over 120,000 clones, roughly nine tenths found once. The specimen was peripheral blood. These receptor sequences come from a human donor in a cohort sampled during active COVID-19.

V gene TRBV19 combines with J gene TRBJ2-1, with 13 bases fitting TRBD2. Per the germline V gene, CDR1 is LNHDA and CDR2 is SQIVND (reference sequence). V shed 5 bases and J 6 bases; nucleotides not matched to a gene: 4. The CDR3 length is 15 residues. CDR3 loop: CASSSLAGGTNEQFF. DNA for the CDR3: TGTGCCAGTAGTTCACTAGCGGGGGGGACCAATGAGCAGTTCTTC.

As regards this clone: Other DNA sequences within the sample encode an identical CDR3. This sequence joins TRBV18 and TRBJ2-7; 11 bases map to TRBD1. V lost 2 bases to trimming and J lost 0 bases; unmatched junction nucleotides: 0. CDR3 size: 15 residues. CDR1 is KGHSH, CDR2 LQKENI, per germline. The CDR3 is CASSPGTGGSYEQYF. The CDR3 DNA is TGTGCCAGCTCACCAGGGACAGGGGGCTCCTACGAGCAGTACTTC.

CDR3 sequence: CASSTAWGQTGNTIYF. For the CDR3, the DNA is TGTGCCAGTAGCACGGCTTGGGGACAGACTGGAAACACCATATATTTT. The chain carries TRBV19 and TRBJ1-3; 7 bases map to TRBD1. Germline lookup yields CDR1 LNHDA and CDR2 SQIVND (reference sequence). This CDR3 region has 16 residues. V was clipped by 6 bases and J by 2 bases; unmatched bases: 10. Supplemented by reference TRBV19 and TRBJ1-3, the full variable domain reads DGGITQSPKYLFRKEGQNVTLSCEQNLNHDAMYWYRQDPGQGLRLIYYSQIVNDFQKGDIAEGYSVSREKKESFPLTVTSAQKNPTAFYLCASSTAWGQTGNTIYFGEGSWLTVV.

CDR3 coding DNA: TGTGCCAGCAGCTTACTCCAACGACTCCCAGGGGAGACCCAGTACTTC. It specifies CASSLLQRLPGETQYF. The chain has TRBV7-8 and TRBJ2-5; TRBD1 might be the D (5 bases). The germline V and J ends were trimmed by 2 bases and 5 bases, with 18 bases remaining between them. CDR1 is SGHVS and CDR2 is FQNEAQ in the germline V gene. There are 16 residues in the CDR3.

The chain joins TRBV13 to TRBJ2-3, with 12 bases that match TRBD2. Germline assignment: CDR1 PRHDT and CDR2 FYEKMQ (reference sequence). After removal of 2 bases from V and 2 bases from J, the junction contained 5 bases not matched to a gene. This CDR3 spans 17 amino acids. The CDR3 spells CASSLSLAGGFTDTQYF. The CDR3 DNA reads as TGTGCCAGCAGCTTATCTCTAGCGGGGGGGTTCACAGATACGCAGTATTTT.

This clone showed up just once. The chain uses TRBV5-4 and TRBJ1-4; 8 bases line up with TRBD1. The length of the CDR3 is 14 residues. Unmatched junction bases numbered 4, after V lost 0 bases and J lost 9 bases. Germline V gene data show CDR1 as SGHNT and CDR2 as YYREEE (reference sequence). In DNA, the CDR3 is TGTGCCAGCAGCTTGGATAGGACAGGGCAAAAACTGTTTTTT. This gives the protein CASSLDRTGQKLFF.

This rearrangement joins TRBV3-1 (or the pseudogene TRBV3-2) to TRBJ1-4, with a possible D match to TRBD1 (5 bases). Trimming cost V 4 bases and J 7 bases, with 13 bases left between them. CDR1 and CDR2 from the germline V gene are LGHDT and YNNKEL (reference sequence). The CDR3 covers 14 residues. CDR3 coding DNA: TGTGCCAGCAGCCCCAGGGAAAGGCTTGAAAAACTGTTTTTT. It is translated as CASSPRERLEKLFF.

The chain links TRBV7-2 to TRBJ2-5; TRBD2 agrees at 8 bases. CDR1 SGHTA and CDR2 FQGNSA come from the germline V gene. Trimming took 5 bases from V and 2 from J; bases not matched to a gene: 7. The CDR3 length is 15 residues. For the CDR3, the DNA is TGTGCCAGCAGCCCCCTCGGGGGGGCACAAGAGACCCAGTACTTC. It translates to CASSPLGGAQETQYF.

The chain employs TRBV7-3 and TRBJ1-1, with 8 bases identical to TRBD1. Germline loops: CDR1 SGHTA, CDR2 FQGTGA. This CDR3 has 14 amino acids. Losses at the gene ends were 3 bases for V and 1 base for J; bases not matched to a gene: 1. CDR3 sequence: CASSFTGGNTEAFF. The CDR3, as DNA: TGTGCCAGCAGCTTTACAGGGGGGAACACTGAAGCTTTCTTT. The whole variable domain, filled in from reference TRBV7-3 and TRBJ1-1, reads GAGVSQTPSNKVTEKGKYVELRCDPISGHTALYWYRQSLGQGPEFLIYFQGTGAADDSGLPNDRFFAVRPEGSVSTLKIQRTERGDSAVYLCASSFTGGNTEAFFGQGTRLTVV.

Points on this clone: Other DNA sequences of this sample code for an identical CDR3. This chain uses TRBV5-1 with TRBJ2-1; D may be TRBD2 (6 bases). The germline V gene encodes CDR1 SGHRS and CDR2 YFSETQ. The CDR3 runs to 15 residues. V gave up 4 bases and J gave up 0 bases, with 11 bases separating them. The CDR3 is CASSPAGSSYNEQFF. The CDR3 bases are TGCGCCAGCAGCCCTGCGGGAAGCTCCTACAATGAGCAGTTCTTC.

Written as DNA, the CDR3 is TGTGCCAGCAGCCCCACCCAGGGGGTCTGGGGCTACACCTTC. Translated, it gives CASSPTQGVWGYTF. The chain recombines TRBV6-5 with TRBJ1-2; 7 nucleotides align to TRBD1. V shed 6 bases and J 8 bases; nucleotides not matched to a gene: 12. CDR1 is MNHEY, CDR2 SVGAGI, per germline. The CDR3 runs to 14 residues.

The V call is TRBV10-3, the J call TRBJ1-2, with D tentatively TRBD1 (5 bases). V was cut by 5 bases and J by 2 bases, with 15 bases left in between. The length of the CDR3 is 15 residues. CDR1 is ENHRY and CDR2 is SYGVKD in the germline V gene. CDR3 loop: CAISSQEAFNYGYTF. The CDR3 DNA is TGTGCCATCAGTTCACAGGAAGCCTTCAACTATGGCTACACCTTC.

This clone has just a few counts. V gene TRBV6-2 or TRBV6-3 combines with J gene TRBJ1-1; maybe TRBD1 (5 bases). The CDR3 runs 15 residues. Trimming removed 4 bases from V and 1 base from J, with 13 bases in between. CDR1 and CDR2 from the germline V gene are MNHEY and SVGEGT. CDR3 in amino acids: CASSSAGIRNTEAFF. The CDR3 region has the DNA TGTGCCAGCAGTTCTGCAGGGATACGGAACACTGAAGCTTTCTTT.

The CDR3 loop is CASGSGGAETQYF. CDR3 DNA sequence: TGTGCCAGCGGTAGCGGGGGGGCAGAGACCCAGTACTTC. This rearrangement joins TRBV2 to TRBJ2-5, with 11 bases matching TRBD2. Per the germline V gene, CDR1 is SNHLY and CDR2 is FYNNEI. This CDR3 has 13 residues. Germline trimming cut 8 bases from V and 4 bases from J; bases unmatched to any gene: 3.

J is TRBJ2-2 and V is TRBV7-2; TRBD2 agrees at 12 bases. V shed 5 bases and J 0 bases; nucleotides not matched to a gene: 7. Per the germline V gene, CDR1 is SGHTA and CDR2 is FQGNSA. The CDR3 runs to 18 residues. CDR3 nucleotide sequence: TGTGCCAGCAGCCCACGACTAGCGGGGGTCTCGAACACCGGGGAGCTGTTTTTT. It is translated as CASSPRLAGVSNTGELFF.

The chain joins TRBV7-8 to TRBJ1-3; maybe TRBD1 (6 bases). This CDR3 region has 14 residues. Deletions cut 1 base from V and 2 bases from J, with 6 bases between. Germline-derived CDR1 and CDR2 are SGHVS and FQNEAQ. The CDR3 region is CASSLGTAGNTIYF. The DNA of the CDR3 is TGTGCCAGCAGCTTAGGGACAGCTGGAAACACCATATATTTT.

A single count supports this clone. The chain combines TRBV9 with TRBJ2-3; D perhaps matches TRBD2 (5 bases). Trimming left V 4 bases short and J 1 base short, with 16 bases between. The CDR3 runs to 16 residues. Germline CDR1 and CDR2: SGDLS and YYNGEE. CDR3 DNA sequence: TGTGCCAGCAGCCCAGCCGGCGGGTTTGGCACAGATACGCAGTATTTT. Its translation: CASSPAGGFGTDTQYF.

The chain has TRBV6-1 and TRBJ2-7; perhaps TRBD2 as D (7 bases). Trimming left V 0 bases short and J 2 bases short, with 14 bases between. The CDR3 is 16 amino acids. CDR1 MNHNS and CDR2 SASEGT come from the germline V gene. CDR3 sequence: CASSEARRGRTYEQYF. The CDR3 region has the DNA TGTGCCAGCAGTGAAGCACGGCGGGGGCGGACCTACGAGCAGTACTTC.

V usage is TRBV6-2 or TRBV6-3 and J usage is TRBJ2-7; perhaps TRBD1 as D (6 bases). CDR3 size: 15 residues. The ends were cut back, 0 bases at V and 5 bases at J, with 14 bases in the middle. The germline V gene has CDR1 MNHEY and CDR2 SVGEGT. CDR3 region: CASSYSKTGTHEQYF. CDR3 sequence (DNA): TGTGCCAGCAGTTACTCGAAAACAGGGACCCACGAGCAGTACTTC.

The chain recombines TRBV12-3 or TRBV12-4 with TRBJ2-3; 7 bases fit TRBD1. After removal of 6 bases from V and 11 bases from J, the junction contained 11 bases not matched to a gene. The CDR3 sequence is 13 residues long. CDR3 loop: CASSLLRTGEQYF. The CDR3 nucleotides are TGTGCCAGCAGCCTACTACGAACAGGGGAGCAGTATTTT.